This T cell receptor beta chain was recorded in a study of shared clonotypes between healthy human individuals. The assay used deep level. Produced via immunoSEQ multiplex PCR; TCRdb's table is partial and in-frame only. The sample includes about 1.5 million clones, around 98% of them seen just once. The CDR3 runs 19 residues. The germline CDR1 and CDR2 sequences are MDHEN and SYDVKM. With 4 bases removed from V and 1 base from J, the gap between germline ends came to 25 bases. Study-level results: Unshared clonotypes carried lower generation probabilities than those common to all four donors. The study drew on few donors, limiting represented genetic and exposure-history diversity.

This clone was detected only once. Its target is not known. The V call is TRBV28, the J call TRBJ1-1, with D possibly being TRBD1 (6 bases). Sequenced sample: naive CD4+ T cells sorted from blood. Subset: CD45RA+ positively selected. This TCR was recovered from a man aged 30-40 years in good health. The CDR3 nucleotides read TGTGCCAGCAGTTCAACCCGGGGGGGCAGAATCGCCTCGAACACTGAAGCTTTCTTT. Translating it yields CASSSTRGGRIASNTEAFF.